This record looks at one TCR beta chain sequence and its context. After removal of 0 bases from V and 4 bases from J, the junction contained 5 bases not matched to a gene. Germline CDR1 SGDLS, CDR2 YYNGEE. The CDR3 has 15 amino acids. The data were obtained in a study of CD8 T cells in Susac syndrome. Random hexamers were used to reverse transcribe the RNA input (about 0.45 to 1 ug). Amplification of TCR beta CDR3 was carried out by immunoSEQ multiplex PCR, which covered 54 Vbeta and 13 Jbeta segments. TCRdb reprocessed the immunoSEQ multiplex PCR reads with MiXCR, giving one entry per CDR3 protein. Altogether some 150,000 distinct CDR3 sequences are present, approximately 96% being singletons, with the ten largest covering about 0.08%.

This rearrangement joins TRBV9 to TRBJ2-7; 9 bases fit TRBD2. The specimen sequenced was CD4+ T cells from PBMCs. The sequence derives from a human donor with Susac syndrome. CDR3 sequence: CASSVAAGGVYEQYF. CDR3 DNA: TGTGCCAGCAGCGTAGCGGCGGGAGGGGTGTACGAGCAGTACTTC.